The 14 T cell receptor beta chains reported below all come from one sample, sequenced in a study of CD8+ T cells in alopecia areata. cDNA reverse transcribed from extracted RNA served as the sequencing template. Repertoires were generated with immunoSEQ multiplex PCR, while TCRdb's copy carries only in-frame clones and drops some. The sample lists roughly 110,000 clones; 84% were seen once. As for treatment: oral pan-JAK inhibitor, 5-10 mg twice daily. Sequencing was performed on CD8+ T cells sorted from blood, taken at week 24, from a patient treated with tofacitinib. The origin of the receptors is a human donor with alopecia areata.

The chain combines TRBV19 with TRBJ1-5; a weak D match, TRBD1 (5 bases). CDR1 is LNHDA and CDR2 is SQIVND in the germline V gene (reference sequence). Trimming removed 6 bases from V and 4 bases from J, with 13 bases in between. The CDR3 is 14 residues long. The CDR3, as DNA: TGTGCCAGTAGAAGTCAGGGCCGGAATCAGCCCCAGCATTTT. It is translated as CASRSQGRNQPQHF.

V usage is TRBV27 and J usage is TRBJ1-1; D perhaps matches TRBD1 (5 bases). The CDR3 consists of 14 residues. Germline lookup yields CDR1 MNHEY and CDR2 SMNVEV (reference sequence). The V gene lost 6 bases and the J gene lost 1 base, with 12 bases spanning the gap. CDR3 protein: CASSIRTGNTEAFF. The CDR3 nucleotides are TGTGCCAGCAGCATTCGCACAGGGAACACTGAAGCTTTCTTT.

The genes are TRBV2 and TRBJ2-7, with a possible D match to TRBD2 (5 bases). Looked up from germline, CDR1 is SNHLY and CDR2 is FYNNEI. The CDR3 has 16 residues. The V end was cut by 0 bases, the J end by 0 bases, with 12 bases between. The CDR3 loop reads CASSEALLDFSYEQYF. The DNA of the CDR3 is TGTGCCAGCAGTGAAGCGCTTCTGGACTTCTCCTACGAGCAGTACTTC. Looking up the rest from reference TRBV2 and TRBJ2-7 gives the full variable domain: EPEVTQTPSHQVTQMGQEVILRCVPISNHLYFYWYRQILGQKVEFLVSFYNNEISEKSEIFDDQFSVERPDGSNFTLKIRSTKLEDSAMYFCASSEALLDFSYEQYFGPGTRLTVT.

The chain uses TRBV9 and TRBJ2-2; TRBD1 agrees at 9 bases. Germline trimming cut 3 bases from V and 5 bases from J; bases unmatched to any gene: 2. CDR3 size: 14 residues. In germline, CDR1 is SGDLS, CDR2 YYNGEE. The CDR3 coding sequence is TGTGCCAGCAGCGCCGGACAGGGGACCGGGGAGCTGTTTTTT. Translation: CASSAGQGTGELFF.

The CDR3 coding sequence is TGCGCCAGCAGCCAAGGGCTTCCAGGGGAGGACGAGCAGTACTTC. This translates into CASSQGLPGEDEQYF. The chain employs TRBV4-3 and TRBJ2-7; D possibly uses TRBD1 or TRBD2 (6 bases each). Germline V lookup: CDR1 LGHNA, CDR2 YSLEER. This CDR3 comprises 15 residues. V lost 1 base and J 5 bases, leaving 15 bases between the germline ends.

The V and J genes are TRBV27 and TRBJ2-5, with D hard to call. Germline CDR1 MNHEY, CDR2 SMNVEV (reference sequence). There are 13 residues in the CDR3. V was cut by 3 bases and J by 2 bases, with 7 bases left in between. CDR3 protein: CASSLARQETQYF. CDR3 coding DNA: TGTGCCAGCAGTTTGGCCAGGCAAGAGACCCAGTACTTC.

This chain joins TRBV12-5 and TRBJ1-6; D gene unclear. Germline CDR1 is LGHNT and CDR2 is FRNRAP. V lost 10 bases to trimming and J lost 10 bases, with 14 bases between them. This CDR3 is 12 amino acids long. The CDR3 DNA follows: TGTGCTACTCTGGTAGTTGGATCACCCCTCCACTTT. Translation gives CATLVVGSPLHF.

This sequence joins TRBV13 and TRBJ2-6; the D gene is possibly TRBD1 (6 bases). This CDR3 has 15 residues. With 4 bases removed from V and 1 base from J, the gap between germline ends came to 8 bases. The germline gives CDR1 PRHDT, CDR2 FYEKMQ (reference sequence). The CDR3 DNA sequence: TGTGCCAGCAGCTCGGACAGATCTGGGGCCAACGTCCTGACTTTC. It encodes CASSSDRSGANVLTF. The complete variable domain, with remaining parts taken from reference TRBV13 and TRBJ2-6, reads AAGVIQSPRHLIKEKRETATLKCYPIPRHDTVYWYQQGPGQDPQFLISFYEKMQSDKGSIPDRFSAQQFSDYHSELNMSSLELGDSALYFCASSSDRSGANVLTFGAGSRLTVL.

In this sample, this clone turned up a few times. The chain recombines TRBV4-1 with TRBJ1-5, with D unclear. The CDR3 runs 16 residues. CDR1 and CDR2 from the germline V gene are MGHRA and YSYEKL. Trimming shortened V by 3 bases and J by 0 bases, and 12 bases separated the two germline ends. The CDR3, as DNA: TGCGCCAGCAGCCAGGAACAGAGTGATAGCAATCAGCCCCAGCATTTT. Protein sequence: CASSQEQSDSNQPQHF.

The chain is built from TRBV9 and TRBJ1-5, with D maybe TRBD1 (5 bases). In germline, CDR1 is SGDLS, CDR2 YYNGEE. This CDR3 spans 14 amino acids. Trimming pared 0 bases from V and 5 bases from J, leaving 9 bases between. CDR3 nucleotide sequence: TGTGCCAGCAGCGTAGATGGGACCTATCAGCCCCAGCATTTT. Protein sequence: CASSVDGTYQPQHF.

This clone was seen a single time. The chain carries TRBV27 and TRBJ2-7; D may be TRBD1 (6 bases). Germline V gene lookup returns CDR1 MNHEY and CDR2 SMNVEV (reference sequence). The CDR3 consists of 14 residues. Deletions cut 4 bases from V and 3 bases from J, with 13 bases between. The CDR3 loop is CASSSPGHYYEQYF. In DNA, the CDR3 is TGTGCCAGCAGTTCGCCGGGACACTACTACGAGCAGTACTTC.

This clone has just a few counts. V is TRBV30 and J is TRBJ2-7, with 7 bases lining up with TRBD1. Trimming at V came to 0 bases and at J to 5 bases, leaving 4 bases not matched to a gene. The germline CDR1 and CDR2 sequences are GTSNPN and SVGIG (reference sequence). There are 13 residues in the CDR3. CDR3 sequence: CAWSVQGIDEQYF. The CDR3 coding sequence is TGTGCCTGGAGTGTACAGGGGATAGACGAGCAGTACTTC. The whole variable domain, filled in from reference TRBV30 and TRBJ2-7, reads SQTIHQWPATLVQPVGSPLSLECTVEGTSNPNLYWYRQAAGRGLQLLFYSVGIGQISSEVPQNLSASRPQDRQFILSSKKLLLSDSGFYLCAWSVQGIDEQYFGPGTRLTVT.

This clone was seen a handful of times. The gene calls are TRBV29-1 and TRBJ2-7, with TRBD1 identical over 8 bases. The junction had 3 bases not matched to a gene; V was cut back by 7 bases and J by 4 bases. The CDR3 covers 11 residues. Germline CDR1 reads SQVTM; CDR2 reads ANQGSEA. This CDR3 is CSAGQDYEQYF. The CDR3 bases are TGCAGCGCGGGACAGGATTACGAGCAGTACTTC.

The CDR3 reads CAWRPGSSYEQYF. DNA of the CDR3: TGTGCCTGGAGGCCCGGGAGCTCCTACGAGCAGTACTTC. The J gene is TRBJ2-7, the V gene TRBV30, with a tentative D call TRBD2 (6 bases). The V gene lost 3 bases and the J gene lost 0 bases, with 9 bases spanning the gap. The germline V gene encodes CDR1 GTSNPN and CDR2 SVGIG (reference sequence). The CDR3 covers 13 residues.